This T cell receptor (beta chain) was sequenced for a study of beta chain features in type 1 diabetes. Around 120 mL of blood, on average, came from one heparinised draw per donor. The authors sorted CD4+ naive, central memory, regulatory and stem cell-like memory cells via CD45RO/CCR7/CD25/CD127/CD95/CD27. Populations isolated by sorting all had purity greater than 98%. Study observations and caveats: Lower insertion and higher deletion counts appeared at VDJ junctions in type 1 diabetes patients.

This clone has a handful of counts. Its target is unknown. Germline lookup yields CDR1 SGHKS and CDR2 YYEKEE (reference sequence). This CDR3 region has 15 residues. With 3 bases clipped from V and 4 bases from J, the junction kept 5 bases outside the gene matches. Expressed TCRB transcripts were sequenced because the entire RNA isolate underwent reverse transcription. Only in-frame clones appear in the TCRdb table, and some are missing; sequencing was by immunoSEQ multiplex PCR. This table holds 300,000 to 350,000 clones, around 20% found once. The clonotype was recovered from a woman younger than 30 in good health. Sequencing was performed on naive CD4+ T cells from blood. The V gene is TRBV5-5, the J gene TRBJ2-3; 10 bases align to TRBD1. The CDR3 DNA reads TGTGCCAGCAGCTGGACAGGGGGATTGGCAGATACGCAGTATTTT. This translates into CASSWTGGLADTQYF.